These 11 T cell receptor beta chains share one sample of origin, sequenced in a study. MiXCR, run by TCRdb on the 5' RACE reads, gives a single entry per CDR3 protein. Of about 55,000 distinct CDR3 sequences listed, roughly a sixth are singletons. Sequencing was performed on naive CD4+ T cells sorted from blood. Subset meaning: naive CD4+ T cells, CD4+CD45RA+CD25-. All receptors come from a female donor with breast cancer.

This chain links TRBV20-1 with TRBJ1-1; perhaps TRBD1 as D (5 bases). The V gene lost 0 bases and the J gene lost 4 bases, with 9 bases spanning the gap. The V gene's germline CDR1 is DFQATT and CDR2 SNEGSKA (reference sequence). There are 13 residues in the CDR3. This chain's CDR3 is CSARDARGTEAFF. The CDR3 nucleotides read TGCAGTGCTAGAGACGCGAGGGGCACTGAAGCTTTCTTT.

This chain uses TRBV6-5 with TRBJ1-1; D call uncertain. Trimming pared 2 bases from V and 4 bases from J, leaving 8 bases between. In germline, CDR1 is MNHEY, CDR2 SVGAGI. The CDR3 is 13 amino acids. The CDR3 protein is CASSYRIGTEAFF. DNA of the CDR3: TGTGCCAGCAGTTACCGGATAGGCACTGAAGCTTTCTTT.

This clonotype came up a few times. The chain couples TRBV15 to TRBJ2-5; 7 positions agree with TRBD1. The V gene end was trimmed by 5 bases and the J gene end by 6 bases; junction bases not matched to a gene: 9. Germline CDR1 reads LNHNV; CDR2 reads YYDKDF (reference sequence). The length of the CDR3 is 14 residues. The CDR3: CATSRQGGTQTQYF. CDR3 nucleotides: TGTGCCACCAGCCGACAGGGTGGGACACAGACCCAGTACTTC.

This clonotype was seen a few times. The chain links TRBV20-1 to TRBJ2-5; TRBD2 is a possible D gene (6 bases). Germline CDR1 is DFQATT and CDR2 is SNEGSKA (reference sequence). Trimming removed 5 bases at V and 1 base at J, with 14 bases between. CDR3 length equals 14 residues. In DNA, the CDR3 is TGCAGTGCTCCCCGCCGGGGGAGCCAAGAGACCCAGTACTTC. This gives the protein CSAPRRGSQETQYF.

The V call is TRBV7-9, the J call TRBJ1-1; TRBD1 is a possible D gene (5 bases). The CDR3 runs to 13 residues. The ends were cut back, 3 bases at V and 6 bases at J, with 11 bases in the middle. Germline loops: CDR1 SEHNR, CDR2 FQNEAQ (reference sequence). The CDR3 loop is CASSLGGIAEAFF. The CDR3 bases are TGTGCCAGCAGCTTGGGGGGTATCGCTGAAGCTTTCTTT.

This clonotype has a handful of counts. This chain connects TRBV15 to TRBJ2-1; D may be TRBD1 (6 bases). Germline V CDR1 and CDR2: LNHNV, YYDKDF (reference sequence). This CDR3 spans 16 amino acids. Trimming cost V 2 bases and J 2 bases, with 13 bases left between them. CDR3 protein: CATSRSTGPPYNEQFF. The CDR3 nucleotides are TGTGCCACCAGCAGATCCACAGGGCCCCCCTACAATGAGCAGTTCTTC. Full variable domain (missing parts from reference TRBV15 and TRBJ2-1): DAMVIQNPRYQVTQFGKPVTLSCSQTLNHNVMYWYQQKSSQAPKLLFHYYDKDFNNEADTPDNFQSRRPNTSFCFLDIRSPGLGDTAMYLCATSRSTGPPYNEQFFGPGTRLTVL.

CDR3 amino acids: CASSFNADTEAFF. The CDR3 DNA is TGTGCCAGCAGCTTTAATGCCGACACTGAAGCTTTCTTT. The V gene is TRBV7-2, the J gene TRBJ1-1; D remains unclear. CDR1 is SGHTA and CDR2 is FQGNSA in the germline V gene. This CDR3 contains 13 residues. V was pared by 3 bases and J by 3 bases, with 8 bases between.

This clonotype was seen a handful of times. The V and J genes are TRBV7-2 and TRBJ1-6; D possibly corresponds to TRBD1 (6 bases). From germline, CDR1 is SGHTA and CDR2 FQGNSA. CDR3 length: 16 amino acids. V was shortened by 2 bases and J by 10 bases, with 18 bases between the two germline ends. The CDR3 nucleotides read TGTGCCAGCAGCTTAAGGCTCGGCAGGGGAGGCTCACCCCTCCACTTT. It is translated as CASSLRLGRGGSPLHF.

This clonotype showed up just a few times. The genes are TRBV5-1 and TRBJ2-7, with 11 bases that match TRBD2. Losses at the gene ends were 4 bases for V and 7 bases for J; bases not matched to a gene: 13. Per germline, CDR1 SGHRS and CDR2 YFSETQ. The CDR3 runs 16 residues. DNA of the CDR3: TGCGCCAGCAGCGCCAACTCTCCGGGACTAGCGGTTGAGCAGTACTTC. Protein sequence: CASSANSPGLAVEQYF.

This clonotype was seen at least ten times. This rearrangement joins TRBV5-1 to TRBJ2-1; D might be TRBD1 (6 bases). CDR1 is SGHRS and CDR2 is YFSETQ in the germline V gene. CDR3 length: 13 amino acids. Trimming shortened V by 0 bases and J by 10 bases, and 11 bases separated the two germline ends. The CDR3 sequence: CASSLEGVREQFF. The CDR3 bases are TGCGCCAGCAGCTTGGAGGGGGTAAGGGAGCAGTTCTTC.

The CDR3 loop reads CATLGHNYEQYF. The CDR3 nucleotides are TGTGCCACCCTCGGACACAACTACGAGCAGTACTTC. V and J are TRBV6-1 and TRBJ2-7; weak D call: TRBD1 (5 bases). CDR1 is MNHNS, CDR2 SASEGT, per germline. This CDR3 has 12 residues. Deletions cut 10 bases from V and 3 bases from J, with 13 bases between.